This TCR beta chain was identified during a study of patients and donors after allogeneic stem cell transplantation. TCRdb passed the RT-PCR reads through MiXCR, listing each CDR3 protein once. The profile shows about a million distinct CDR3 sequences, roughly 17% of them singletons. This clonotype originated in a human donor who was either an allogeneic HSCT recipient or a stem cell or donor lymphocyte infusion donor (not recorded which). It is not recorded whose cells these are; they may come from a transplant donor. Sequencing was done on a sample of blood, either unsorted or a sorted T cell fraction (not recorded which).

The CDR3: CASSWGLAGELGYNEQFF. CDR3 nucleotides: TGTGCCAGCAGCTGGGGACTAGCGGGGGAATTGGGTTACAATGAGCAGTTCTTC. The chain uses TRBV5-4 and TRBJ2-1; 14 bases agree with TRBD2. This CDR3 is built from 18 residues. Germline V gene sequence: CDR1 SGHNT, CDR2 YYREEE (reference sequence). V lost 3 bases to trimming and J lost 4 bases; unmatched junction nucleotides: 9. Supplemented by reference TRBV5-4 and TRBJ2-1, the full variable domain reads ETGVTQSPTHLIKTRGQQVTLRCSSQSGHNTVSWYQQALGQGPQFIFQYYREEENGRGNFPPRFSGLQFPNYSSELNVNALELDDSALYLCASSWGLAGELGYNEQFFGPGTRLTVL.